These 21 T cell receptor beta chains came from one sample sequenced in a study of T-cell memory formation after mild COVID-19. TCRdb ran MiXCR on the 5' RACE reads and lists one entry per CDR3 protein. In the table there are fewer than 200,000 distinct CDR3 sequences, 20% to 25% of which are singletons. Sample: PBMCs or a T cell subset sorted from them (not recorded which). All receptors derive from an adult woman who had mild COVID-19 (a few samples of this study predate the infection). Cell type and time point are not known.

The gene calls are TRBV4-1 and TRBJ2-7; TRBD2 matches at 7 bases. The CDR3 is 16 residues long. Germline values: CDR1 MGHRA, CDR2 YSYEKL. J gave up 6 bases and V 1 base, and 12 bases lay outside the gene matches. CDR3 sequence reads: CASSQVGGGAGSEQYF. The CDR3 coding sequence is TGCGCCAGCAGCCAAGTTGGGGGAGGGGCTGGGTCCGAGCAGTACTTC.

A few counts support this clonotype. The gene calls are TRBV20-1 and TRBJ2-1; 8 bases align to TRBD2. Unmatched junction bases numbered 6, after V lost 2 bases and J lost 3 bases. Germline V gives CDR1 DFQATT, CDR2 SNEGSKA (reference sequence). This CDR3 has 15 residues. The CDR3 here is CSARQLAEIYNEQFF. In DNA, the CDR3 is TGCAGTGCTAGACAACTAGCGGAGATCTACAATGAGCAGTTCTTC.

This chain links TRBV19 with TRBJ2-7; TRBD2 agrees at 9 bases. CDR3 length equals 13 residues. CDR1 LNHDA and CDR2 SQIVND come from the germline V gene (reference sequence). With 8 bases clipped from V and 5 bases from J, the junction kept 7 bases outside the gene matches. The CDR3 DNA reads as TGTGCCAGTGGGGGACTAGCTAACGACGAGCAGTACTTC. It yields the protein CASGGLANDEQYF.

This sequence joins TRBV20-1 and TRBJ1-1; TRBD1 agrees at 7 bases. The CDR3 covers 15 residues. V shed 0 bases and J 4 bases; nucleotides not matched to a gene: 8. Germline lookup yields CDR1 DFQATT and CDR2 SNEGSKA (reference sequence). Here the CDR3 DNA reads TGCAGTGCTAGAGATCTAGGGGGCGGTGGCACTGAAGCTTTCTTT. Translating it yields CSARDLGGGGTEAFF.

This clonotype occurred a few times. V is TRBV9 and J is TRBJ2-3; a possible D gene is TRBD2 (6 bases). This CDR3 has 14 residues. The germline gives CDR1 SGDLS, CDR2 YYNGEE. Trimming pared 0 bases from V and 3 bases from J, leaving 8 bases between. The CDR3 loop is CASSVDAGTDTQYF. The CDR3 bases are TGTGCCAGCAGCGTAGACGCGGGAACAGATACGCAGTATTTT.

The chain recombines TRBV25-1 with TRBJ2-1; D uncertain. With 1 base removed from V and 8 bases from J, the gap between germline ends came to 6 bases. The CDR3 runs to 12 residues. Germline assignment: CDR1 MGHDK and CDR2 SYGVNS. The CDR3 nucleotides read TGTGCCAGCAGTGAATCTACTTATGAGCAGTTCTTC. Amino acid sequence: CASSESTYEQFF. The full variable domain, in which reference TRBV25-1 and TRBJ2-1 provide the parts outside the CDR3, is EADIYQTPRYLVIGTGKKITLECSQTMGHDKMYWYQQDPGMELHLIHYSYGVNSTEKGDLSSESTVSRIRTEHFPLTLESARPSHTSQYLCASSESTYEQFFGPGTRLTVL.

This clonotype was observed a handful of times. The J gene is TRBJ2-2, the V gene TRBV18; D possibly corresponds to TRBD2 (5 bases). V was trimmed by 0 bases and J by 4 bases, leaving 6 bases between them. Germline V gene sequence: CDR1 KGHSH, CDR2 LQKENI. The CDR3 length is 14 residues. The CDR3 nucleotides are TGTGCCAGCTCACCACCGAGGGCCACCGGGGAGCTGTTTTTT. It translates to CASSPPRATGELFF.

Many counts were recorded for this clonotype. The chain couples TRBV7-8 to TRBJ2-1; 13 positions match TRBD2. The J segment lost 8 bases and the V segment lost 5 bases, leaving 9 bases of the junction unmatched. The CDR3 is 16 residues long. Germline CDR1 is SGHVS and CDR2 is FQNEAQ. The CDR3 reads CASSPRTSGSFDEQFF. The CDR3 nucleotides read TGTGCCAGCAGCCCGAGGACTAGCGGGAGTTTCGATGAGCAGTTCTTC. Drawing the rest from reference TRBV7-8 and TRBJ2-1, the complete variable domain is GAGVSQSPRYKVAKRGQDVALRCDPISGHVSLFWYQQALGQGPEFLTYFQNEAQLDKSGLPSDRFFAERPEGSVSTLKIQRTQQEDSAVYLCASSPRTSGSFDEQFFGPGTRLTVL.

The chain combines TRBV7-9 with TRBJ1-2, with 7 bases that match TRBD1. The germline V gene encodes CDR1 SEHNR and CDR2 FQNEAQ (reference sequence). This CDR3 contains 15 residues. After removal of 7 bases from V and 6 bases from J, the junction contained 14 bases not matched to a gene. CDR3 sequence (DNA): TGTGCCAGCATCTTCCCGCTTAGGGGGCGGAATGGCTACACCTTC. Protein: CASIFPLRGRNGYTF.

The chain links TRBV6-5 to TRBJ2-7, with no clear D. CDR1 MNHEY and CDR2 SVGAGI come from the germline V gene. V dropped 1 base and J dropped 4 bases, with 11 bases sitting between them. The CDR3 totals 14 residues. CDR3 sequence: CASSYLRSKYEQYF. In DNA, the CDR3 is TGTGCCAGCAGTTACTTAAGGTCAAAATACGAGCAGTACTTC.

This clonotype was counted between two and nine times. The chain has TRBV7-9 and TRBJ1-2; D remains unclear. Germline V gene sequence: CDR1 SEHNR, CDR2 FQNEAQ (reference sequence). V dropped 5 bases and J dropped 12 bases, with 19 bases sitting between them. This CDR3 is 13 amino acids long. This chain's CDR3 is CASSPRTEKSDTF. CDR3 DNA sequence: TGTGCCAGCAGCCCGCGGACGGAAAAGAGTGACACCTTC. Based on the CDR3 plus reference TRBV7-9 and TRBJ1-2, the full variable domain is DTGVSQNPRHKITKRGQNVTFRCDPISEHNRLYWYRQTLGQGPEFLTYFQNEAQLEKSRLLSDRFSAERPKGSFSTLEIQRTEQGDSAMYLCASSPRTEKSDTFGSGTRLTVV.

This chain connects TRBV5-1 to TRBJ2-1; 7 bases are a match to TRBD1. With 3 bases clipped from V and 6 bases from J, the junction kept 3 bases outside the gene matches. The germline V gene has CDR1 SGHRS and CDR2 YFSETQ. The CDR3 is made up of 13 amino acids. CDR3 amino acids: CASSWDSLNEQFF. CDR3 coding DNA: TGCGCCAGCAGCTGGGACAGCCTCAATGAGCAGTTCTTC.

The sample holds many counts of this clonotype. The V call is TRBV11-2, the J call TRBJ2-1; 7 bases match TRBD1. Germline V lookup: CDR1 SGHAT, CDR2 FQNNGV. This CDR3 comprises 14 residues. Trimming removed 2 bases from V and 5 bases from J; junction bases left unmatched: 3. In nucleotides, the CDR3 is TGTGCCAGCAGCTTATACAGGGGAGACAATGAGCAGTTCTTC. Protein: CASSLYRGDNEQFF.

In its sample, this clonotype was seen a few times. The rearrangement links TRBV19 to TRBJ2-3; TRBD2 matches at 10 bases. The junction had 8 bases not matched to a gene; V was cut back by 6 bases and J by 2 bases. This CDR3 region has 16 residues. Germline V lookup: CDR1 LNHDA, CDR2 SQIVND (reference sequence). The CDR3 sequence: CASSQKRGGITDTQYF. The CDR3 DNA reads TGTGCCAGTAGCCAGAAGCGGGGGGGCATCACAGATACGCAGTATTTT. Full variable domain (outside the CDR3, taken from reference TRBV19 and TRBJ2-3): DGGITQSPKYLFRKEGQNVTLSCEQNLNHDAMYWYRQDPGQGLRLIYYSQIVNDFQKGDIAEGYSVSREKKESFPLTVTSAQKNPTAFYLCASSQKRGGITDTQYFGPGTRLTVL.

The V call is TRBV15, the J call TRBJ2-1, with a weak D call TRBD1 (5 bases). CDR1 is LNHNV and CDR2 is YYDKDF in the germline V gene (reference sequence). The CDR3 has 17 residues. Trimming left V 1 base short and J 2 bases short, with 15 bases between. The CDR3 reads CATSRVRDPGPYNEQFF. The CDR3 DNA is TGTGCCACCAGCAGAGTCAGGGATCCGGGCCCCTACAATGAGCAGTTCTTC.

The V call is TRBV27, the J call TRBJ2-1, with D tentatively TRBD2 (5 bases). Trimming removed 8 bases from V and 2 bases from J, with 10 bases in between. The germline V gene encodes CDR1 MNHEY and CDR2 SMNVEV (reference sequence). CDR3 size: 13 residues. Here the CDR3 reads CASEGRPYNEQFF. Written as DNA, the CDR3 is TGTGCCAGCGAGGGAAGGCCCTACAATGAGCAGTTCTTC.

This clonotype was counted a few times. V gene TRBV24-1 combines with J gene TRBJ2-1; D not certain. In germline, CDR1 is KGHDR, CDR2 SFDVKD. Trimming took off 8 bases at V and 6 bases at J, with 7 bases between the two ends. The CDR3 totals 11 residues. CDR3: CATIWGNEQFF. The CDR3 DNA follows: TGTGCCACCATTTGGGGCAATGAGCAGTTCTTC.

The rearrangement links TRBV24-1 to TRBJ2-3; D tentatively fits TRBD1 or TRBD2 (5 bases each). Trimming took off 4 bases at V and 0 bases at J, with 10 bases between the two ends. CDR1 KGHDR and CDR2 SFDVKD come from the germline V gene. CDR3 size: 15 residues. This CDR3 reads CATSESEGSTDTQYF. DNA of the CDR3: TGTGCCACCAGTGAGTCAGAGGGGAGCACAGATACGCAGTATTTT.

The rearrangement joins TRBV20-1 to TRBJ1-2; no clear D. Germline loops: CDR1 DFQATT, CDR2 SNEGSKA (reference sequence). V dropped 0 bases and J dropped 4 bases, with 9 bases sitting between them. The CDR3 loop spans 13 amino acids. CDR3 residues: CSAREGSPYGYTF. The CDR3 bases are TGCAGTGCTAGAGAAGGCAGTCCCTATGGCTACACCTTC.

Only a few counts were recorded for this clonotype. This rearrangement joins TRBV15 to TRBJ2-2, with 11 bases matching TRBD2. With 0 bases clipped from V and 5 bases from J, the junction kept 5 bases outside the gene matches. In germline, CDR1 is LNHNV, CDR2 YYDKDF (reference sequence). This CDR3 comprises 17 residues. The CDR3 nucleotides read TGTGCCACCAGCAGAGAATGGCCTAGCGGGGGGACCGGGGAGCTGTTTTTT. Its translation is CATSREWPSGGTGELFF.

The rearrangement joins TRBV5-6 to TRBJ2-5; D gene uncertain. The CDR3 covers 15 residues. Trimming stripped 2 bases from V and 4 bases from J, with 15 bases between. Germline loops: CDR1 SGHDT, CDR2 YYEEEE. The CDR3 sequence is CASSFMTARGETQYF. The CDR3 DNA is TGTGCCAGCAGCTTCATGACGGCGCGCGGAGAGACCCAGTACTTC.